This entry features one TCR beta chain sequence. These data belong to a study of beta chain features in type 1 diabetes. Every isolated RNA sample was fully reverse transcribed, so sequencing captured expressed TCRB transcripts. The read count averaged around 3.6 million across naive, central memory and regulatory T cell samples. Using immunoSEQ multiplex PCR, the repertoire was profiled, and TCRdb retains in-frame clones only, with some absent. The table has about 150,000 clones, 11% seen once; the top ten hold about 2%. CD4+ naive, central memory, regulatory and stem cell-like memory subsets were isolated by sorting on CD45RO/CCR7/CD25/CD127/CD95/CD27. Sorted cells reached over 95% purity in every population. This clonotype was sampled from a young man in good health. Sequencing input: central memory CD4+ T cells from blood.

The CDR3: CASSQTAGTGTAYEQYF. CDR3 nucleotide sequence: TGCGCCAGCAGCCAGACCGCCGGGACAGGCACCGCCTACGAGCAGTACTTC. This chain joins TRBV4-1 and TRBJ2-7, with 8 bases that match TRBD1. CDR3 length equals 17 residues. The ends lost 3 bases at V and 2 bases at J; junction bases unmatched: 12. Germline CDR1 is MGHRA and CDR2 is YSYEKL.